These 10 T cell receptor beta chains were sequenced from one sample in a study of vaccination effects on CD4 cells after COVID-19. Before sequencing took place, the ViraFEST assay used viral peptide pools to expand antigen-specific CD4+ T cells. The culture ran for roughly 10 days before CD4+ T cells were isolated. Convalescent patients had PCR-confirmed SARS-CoV-2 infection between March and December 2020. Their target antigens are unknown. Using immunoSEQ multiplex PCR, the repertoire was profiled, and TCRdb retains in-frame clones only, with some absent. The top ten hold around 15% of the sample, which has about 27,000 clones, about four fifths seen once. This specimen consisted of CD4+ T cells from PBMCs cultured with HCoV-NL63 spike peptides, obtained before COVID-19 vaccination. These receptors came from a human donor who had a prior SARS-CoV-2 infection.

The chain couples TRBV7-3 to TRBJ2-1; 7 nucleotides agree with TRBD1. Trimming removed 5 bases from V and 10 bases from J; junction bases left unmatched: 5. This CDR3 spans 12 amino acids. Looked up from germline, CDR1 is SGHTA and CDR2 is FQGTGA. CDR3 nucleotides: TGTGCCAGCAGCCCGGGACAGAACGAGCAGTTCTTC. Protein product: CASSPGQNEQFF.

This chain uses TRBV5-6 with TRBJ2-3; either TRBD1 or TRBD2 may supply D (5 bases each). This CDR3 region has 15 residues. Germline V gene lookup returns CDR1 SGHDT and CDR2 YYEEEE. Trimming cost V 4 bases and J 2 bases, with 14 bases left between them. The CDR3 DNA follows: TGTGCCAGCAGCCTCCCGATTGGGACCACAGATACGCAGTATTTT. Protein: CASSLPIGTTDTQYF.

As regards this clone: An end of the junction does not agree with germline; a read error may underlie this. The chain has TRBV24-1 and TRBJ2-5; 7 bases align to TRBD1. The CDR3 is 15 amino acids. In germline, CDR1 is KGHDR, CDR2 SFDVKD. CDR3 bases: TGTGCCACCAGTGCCCTCGACAGGGACCAGGAGACCCAGTACTTC. Its protein is CATSALDRDQETQYF.

This clone appeared a few times. The chain couples TRBV7-9 to TRBJ1-3; D ambiguous. The germline CDR1 and CDR2 sequences are SEHNR and FQNEAQ (reference sequence). The CDR3 spans 15 residues. Trimming left V 11 bases short and J 0 bases short, with 17 bases between. The CDR3 here is CALQMGQPSGNTIYF. For the CDR3, the DNA is TGTGCCCTACAGATGGGCCAACCCTCTGGAAACACCATATATTTT.

The gene calls are TRBV18 and TRBJ1-3; D may be TRBD1 (5 bases). The V and J ends lost 4 bases and 2 bases respectively, with 18 bases between them. CDR1 and CDR2 (germline): KGHSH, LQKENI. This CDR3 region has 17 residues. This chain's CDR3 is CASSLTGPGAPGNTIYF. CDR3 sequence (DNA): TGTGCCAGCTCACTAACCGGACCCGGGGCGCCTGGAAACACCATATATTTT.

This rearrangement joins TRBV5-1 to TRBJ1-1; TRBD1 is a possible D gene (5 bases). The CDR3 runs to 13 residues. The germline CDR1 and CDR2 sequences are SGHRS and YFSETQ. The V gene lost 0 bases and the J gene lost 4 bases, with 7 bases spanning the gap. The CDR3 sequence is CASSLDRFTEAFF. CDR3 DNA: TGCGCCAGCAGCTTGGACAGGTTCACTGAAGCTTTCTTT.

V is TRBV9 and J is TRBJ2-1, with unresolved D. CDR1 is SGDLS, CDR2 YYNGEE, per germline. The CDR3 has 16 amino acids. Trimming pared 3 bases from V and 5 bases from J, leaving 18 bases between. Written as DNA, the CDR3 is TGTGCCAGCAGCGCAAGCGATCGGCTGTCTAACAATGAGCAGTTCTTC. Amino acids: CASSASDRLSNNEQFF.

CDR3 DNA: TGCGCCAGCAGCTTCGACAGCCAAGAGACCCAGTACTTC. This codes for CASSFDSQETQYF. The chain employs TRBV5-1 and TRBJ2-5, with D possibly being TRBD1 (5 bases). This CDR3 is 13 amino acids long. Trimming took off 2 bases at V and 1 base at J, with 6 bases between the two ends. Germline V gives CDR1 SGHRS, CDR2 YFSETQ. Drawing the rest from reference TRBV5-1 and TRBJ2-5, the complete variable domain is KAGVTQTPRYLIKTRGQQVTLSCSPISGHRSVSWYQQTPGQGLQFLFEYFSETQRNKGNFPGRFSGRQFSNSRSEMNVSTLELGDSALYLCASSFDSQETQYFGPGTRLLVL.

The chain's CDR3 is CAWRRAGEYNEQFF. Here the CDR3 DNA reads TGTGCCTGGAGGAGAGCGGGGGAGTACAATGAGCAGTTCTTC. The chain recombines TRBV30 with TRBJ2-1; 8 bases line up with TRBD2. J lost 4 bases, V lost 3 bases, and 5 bases had no gene match. Germline V CDR1 and CDR2: GTSNPN, SVGIG (reference sequence). The CDR3 consists of 14 residues. Full variable domain (outside the CDR3, taken from reference TRBV30 and TRBJ2-1): SQTIHQWPATLVQPVGSPLSLECTVEGTSNPNLYWYRQAAGRGLQLLFYSVGIGQISSEVPQNLSASRPQDRQFILSSKKLLLSDSGFYLCAWRRAGEYNEQFFGPGTRLTVL.

This clone was counted between two and nine times. V usage is TRBV5-1 and J usage is TRBJ2-1; the D gene is possibly TRBD2 (6 bases). Between the trimmed V and J ends, which lost 5 bases and 3 bases, there was a span of 12 bases. The CDR3 contains 14 residues. In germline, CDR1 is SGHRS, CDR2 YFSETQ. The CDR3 nucleotides read TGCGCCAGCAGTCGCGATAGCGGCTACAATGAGCAGTTCTTC. Encoded protein: CASSRDSGYNEQFF. Combining the CDR3 with reference TRBV5-1 and TRBJ2-1 gives the whole variable domain KAGVTQTPRYLIKTRGQQVTLSCSPISGHRSVSWYQQTPGQGLQFLFEYFSETQRNKGNFPGRFSGRQFSNSRSEMNVSTLELGDSALYLCASSRDSGYNEQFFGPGTRLTVL.